This entry describes one T cell receptor beta chain. Its specificity is unknown. This entry belongs to a study of T cells after yellow fever vaccination. TCRdb processed the 5' RACE reads anew with MiXCR; each CDR3 protein has one entry. The repertoire has fewer than 400,000 distinct CDR3 sequences, about 10% of them found once; the top ten carry around 3.2%. Points from the study as a whole: Most clones from primary vaccination resurfaced after the booster (around 97% CD4, 88% CD8). Though weaker, the secondary response peaked faster, on day 5 versus 15.

With 0 bases removed from V and 2 bases from J, the gap between germline ends came to 12 bases. This CDR3 has 16 residues. Per the germline V gene, CDR1 is MGHRA and CDR2 is YSYEKL. This sequence was found in a man aged 18 to 30 who received the YFV17D yellow fever vaccine. This sample comprised CD4+ T cells sorted from PBMCs, obtained 45 days after the yellow fever booster vaccination. This chain uses TRBV4-1 with TRBJ2-3, with no clear D. The DNA for the CDR3 is TGCGCCAGCAGCCAAGAATGGCACCCCAACACAGATACGCAGTATTTT. Amino acid sequence: CASSQEWHPNTDTQYF.